A single sample is the source of the 32 T cell receptor beta chains below, sequenced in a study of T cell responses to AZD1222 COVID-19 vaccine. Sequenced by immunoSEQ multiplex PCR; TCRdb stores in-frame clones only, minus some. This table has 150,000 to 200,000 clones, roughly 94% appearing once. The material sequenced was peripheral blood, taken 28 days after the second AZD1222 dose. Source of these receptors: an adult who received the AZD1222 COVID-19 vaccine.

V usage is TRBV30 and J usage is TRBJ1-2; TRBD1 matches at 7 bases. Germline V gives CDR1 GTSNPN, CDR2 SVGIG (reference sequence). V shed 3 bases and J 0 bases; nucleotides not matched to a gene: 7. This CDR3 is built from 15 residues. The CDR3 bases are TGTGCCTGGAGCGACCCCGGGACAGCTAACTATGGCTACACCTTC. This gives the protein CAWSDPGTANYGYTF.

The chain joins TRBV7-2 to TRBJ1-1; D is unclear. CDR3 length: 13 residues. Germline V gene lookup returns CDR1 SGHTA and CDR2 FQGNSA. Trimming cost V 4 bases and J 2 bases, with 8 bases left between them. The CDR3 sequence is CASSYHGNTEAFF. As DNA, the CDR3 is TGTGCCAGCAGCTACCATGGAAACACTGAAGCTTTCTTT.

The gene calls are TRBV7-3 and TRBJ2-3; tentatively, D is TRBD2 (5 bases). The V gene's germline CDR1 is SGHTA and CDR2 FQGTGA. The CDR3 consists of 15 residues. Trimming cost V 1 base and J 0 bases, with 8 bases left between them. The CDR3 loop reads CASSLMSGSTDTQYF. In nucleotides, the CDR3 is TGTGCCAGCAGCTTAATGAGCGGAAGCACAGATACGCAGTATTTT. The full variable domain, its missing parts supplied by reference TRBV7-3 and TRBJ2-3, is GAGVSQTPSNKVTEKGKYVELRCDPISGHTALYWYRQSLGQGPEFLIYFQGTGAADDSGLPNDRFFAVRPEGSVSTLKIQRTERGDSAVYLCASSLMSGSTDTQYFGPGTRLTVL.

J is TRBJ2-5 and V is TRBV5-1, with 8 bases identical to TRBD2. From germline, CDR1 is SGHRS and CDR2 YFSETQ. The V and J ends lost 1 base and 3 bases, in that order; junction bases with no gene match: 2. The CDR3 consists of 14 residues. The chain's CDR3 is CASSLSSGKETQYF. The CDR3 coding sequence is TGCGCCAGCAGCTTGAGTAGCGGGAAAGAGACCCAGTACTTC.

This sequence joins TRBV18 and TRBJ2-3; D is perhaps TRBD1 (5 bases). Trimming stripped 1 base from V and 2 bases from J, with 13 bases between. This CDR3 has 16 amino acids. Per the germline V gene, CDR1 is KGHSH and CDR2 is LQKENI. The CDR3 spells CASSPQSRADTDTQYF. CDR3 DNA sequence: TGTGCCAGCTCACCACAGTCCAGGGCGGACACAGATACGCAGTATTTT. Using reference TRBV18 and TRBJ2-3 for the parts outside the CDR3, the full variable domain is NAGVMQNPRHLVRRRGQEARLRCSPMKGHSHVYWYRQLPEEGLKFMVYLQKENIIDESGMPKERFSAEFPKEGPSILRIQQVVRGDSAAYFCASSPQSRADTDTQYFGPGTRLTVL.

The chain links TRBV5-4 to TRBJ2-1; 11 bases fit TRBD1. J lost 7 bases, V lost 4 bases, and 4 bases had no gene match. This CDR3 is built from 14 residues. Germline CDR1 reads SGHNT; CDR2 reads YYREEE (reference sequence). Here the CDR3 reads CASSQRDRGNEQFF. CDR3 coding DNA: TGTGCCAGCAGCCAACGGGACAGGGGGAATGAGCAGTTCTTC. Looking up the rest from reference TRBV5-4 and TRBJ2-1 gives the full variable domain: ETGVTQSPTHLIKTRGQQVTLRCSSQSGHNTVSWYQQALGQGPQFIFQYYREEENGRGNFPPRFSGLQFPNYSSELNVNALELDDSALYLCASSQRDRGNEQFFGPGTRLTVL.

The rearrangement links TRBV15 to TRBJ1-2, with D possibly being TRBD1 (5 bases). V lost 5 bases, J lost 2 bases, and 12 bases lay in between. Germline V lookup: CDR1 LNHNV, CDR2 YYDKDF (reference sequence). The CDR3 consists of 14 residues. Here the CDR3 DNA reads TGTGCCACCAGCCAATGGGACGGGAACTATGGCTACACCTTC. It encodes CATSQWDGNYGYTF. Filled out from reference TRBV15 and TRBJ1-2, the complete variable domain reads DAMVIQNPRYQVTQFGKPVTLSCSQTLNHNVMYWYQQKSSQAPKLLFHYYDKDFNNEADTPDNFQSRRPNTSFCFLDIRSPGLGDTAMYLCATSQWDGNYGYTFGSGTRLTVV.

This clone was observed a single time. The V and J genes are TRBV3-1 (or the pseudogene TRBV3-2) and TRBJ2-2; D is undetermined. With 4 bases removed from V and 2 bases from J, the gap between germline ends came to 11 bases. CDR3 size: 15 residues. Germline CDR1 LGHDT, CDR2 YNNKEL (reference sequence). Here the CDR3 reads CASSPSMLNTGELFF. Here the CDR3 DNA reads TGTGCCAGCAGCCCTAGTATGCTAAACACCGGGGAGCTGTTTTTT.

The chain links TRBV5-4 to TRBJ1-2; D not certain. In germline, CDR1 is SGHNT, CDR2 YYREEE (reference sequence). CDR3 size: 14 residues. V gave up 2 bases and J gave up 0 bases, with 8 bases separating them. The CDR3 DNA is TGTGCCAGCAGCTTTGGAGCCTCTAACTATGGCTACACCTTC. It is translated as CASSFGASNYGYTF.

The rearrangement links TRBV2 to TRBJ2-7, with D tentatively TRBD1 or TRBD2 (5 bases each). Germline loops: CDR1 SNHLY, CDR2 FYNNEI. This CDR3 is built from 16 residues. The DNA of the CDR3 is TGTGCTGCCAGCAGGGAAAACAGCGGATCCTCCTACGAGCAGTACTTC. Its translation is CAASRENSGSSYEQYF.

The CDR3 sequence: CASRRGESYEQYF. As DNA, the CDR3 is TGTGCCAGCAGACGGGGAGAGTCCTACGAGCAGTACTTC. The chain carries TRBV7-9 and TRBJ2-7, with a weak D call TRBD2 (5 bases). V lost 6 bases, J lost 1 base, and 10 bases lay in between. The CDR3 runs to 13 residues. Germline CDR1 and CDR2: SEHNR and FQNEAQ (reference sequence).

This chain connects TRBV4-1 to TRBJ2-5, with 9 bases lining up with TRBD2. Germline trimming cut 3 bases from V and 0 bases from J; bases unmatched to any gene: 5. CDR1 and CDR2 from the germline V gene are MGHRA and YSYEKL. The CDR3 runs 16 residues. The CDR3 nucleotides read TGCGCCAGCAGCCAGGCTAGCGGGACGTACCAAGAGACCCAGTACTTC. Encoded protein: CASSQASGTYQETQYF.

The rearrangement links TRBV6-5 to TRBJ2-1; 7 bases are a match to TRBD2. This CDR3 is 12 amino acids long. The J segment lost 10 bases and the V segment lost 7 bases, leaving 7 bases of the junction unmatched. Looked up from germline, CDR1 is MNHEY and CDR2 is SVGAGI. The CDR3 sequence: CASTPRGVEQFF. The CDR3 DNA reads TGTGCCAGCACTCCCCGGGGGGTCGAGCAGTTCTTC.

This clone was detected a few times. This chain joins TRBV18 and TRBJ1-5; 8 bases agree with TRBD1. V lost 5 bases, J lost 2 bases, and 11 bases stayed unmatched. CDR3 length: 17 residues. CDR1 and CDR2 from the germline V gene are KGHSH and LQKENI. The CDR3 reads CASSSQRQGNGNQPQHF. Here the CDR3 DNA reads TGTGCCAGCTCATCCCAGAGACAGGGGAACGGCAATCAGCCCCAGCATTTT.

J is TRBJ2-1 and V is TRBV5-1, with 9 bases lining up with TRBD1. The CDR3 runs to 15 residues. CDR1 SGHRS and CDR2 YFSETQ come from the germline V gene. The ends lost 4 bases at V and 2 bases at J; junction bases unmatched: 4. This CDR3 reads CASSRGQGTYNEQFF. The CDR3 DNA reads as TGCGCCAGCAGCAGGGGACAGGGAACCTACAATGAGCAGTTCTTC.

V usage is TRBV5-1 and J usage is TRBJ1-3, with TRBD1 matching over 9 bases. Unmatched junction bases numbered 3, after V lost 2 bases and J lost 3 bases. CDR3 size: 15 residues. Germline assignment: CDR1 SGHRS and CDR2 YFSETQ. The CDR3 DNA is TGCGCCAGCAGCTTACAGGGGGCAGTTGGAAACACCATATATTTT. Translation gives CASSLQGAVGNTIYF. Full variable domain (rest looked up from reference TRBV5-1 and TRBJ1-3): KAGVTQTPRYLIKTRGQQVTLSCSPISGHRSVSWYQQTPGQGLQFLFEYFSETQRNKGNFPGRFSGRQFSNSRSEMNVSTLELGDSALYLCASSLQGAVGNTIYFGEGSWLTVV.

The chain uses TRBV27 and TRBJ1-3; weak D call: TRBD1 (5 bases). Trimming removed 6 bases from V and 0 bases from J, with 15 bases in between. The CDR3 has 16 amino acids. CDR1 is MNHEY and CDR2 is SMNVEV in the germline V gene (reference sequence). The CDR3 DNA is TGTGCCAGCAGCTCGGGACGTCTGCTCTCTGGAAACACCATATATTTT. Translating it yields CASSSGRLLSGNTIYF.

The chain carries TRBV13 and TRBJ1-1; 8 positions match TRBD1. Germline CDR1 reads PRHDT; CDR2 reads FYEKMQ (reference sequence). The CDR3 loop spans 17 amino acids. V was clipped by 4 bases and J by 1 base; unmatched bases: 11. CDR3 nucleotides: TGTGCCAGCAGCTCGTTGCTAAGGGACAGGAAGAACACTGAAGCTTTCTTT. It is translated as CASSSLLRDRKNTEAFF.

The table lists this clone with a count of one. J is TRBJ2-3 and V is TRBV12-5; D is unclear. V was pared by 6 bases and J by 3 bases, with 10 bases between. CDR3 length: 13 amino acids. Germline CDR1 and CDR2: LGHNT and FRNRAP. The CDR3, as DNA: TGTGCTAGTGGCCCTAGAGTGACAGATACGCAGTATTTT. It specifies CASGPRVTDTQYF. Using reference TRBV12-5 and TRBJ2-3 for the parts outside the CDR3, the full variable domain is DARVTQTPRHKVTEMGQEVTMRCQPILGHNTVFWYRQTMMQGLELLAYFRNRAPLDDSGMPKDRFSAEMPDATLATLKIQPSEPRDSAVYFCASGPRVTDTQYFGPGTRLTVL.

V gene TRBV12-3 or TRBV12-4 combines with J gene TRBJ2-1; unclear D gene. The CDR3 covers 13 residues. V was trimmed by 0 bases and J by 2 bases, leaving 2 bases between them. The CDR3 loop reads CASSLAAYNEQFF. In nucleotides, the CDR3 is TGTGCCAGCAGTTTAGCCGCCTACAATGAGCAGTTCTTC.

The CDR3 DNA sequence: TGTGCCAGCAGCTCCTCCCTGAACACTGAAGCTTTCTTT. Translating it yields CASSSSLNTEAFF. This sequence joins TRBV11-2 and TRBJ1-1; no firm D call. The germline V gene has CDR1 SGHAT and CDR2 FQNNGV. Trimming stripped 4 bases from V and 0 bases from J, with 6 bases between. The CDR3 length is 13 residues.

J is TRBJ2-1 and V is TRBV5-1; 7 positions agree with TRBD2. V dropped 0 bases and J dropped 6; count of bases not matched to a gene: 6. The germline V gene encodes CDR1 SGHRS and CDR2 YFSETQ. The CDR3 is 15 residues long. CDR3: CASSLAASGTNEQFF. The CDR3 region has the DNA TGCGCCAGCAGCTTGGCGGCTAGCGGAACCAATGAGCAGTTCTTC.

The chain is built from TRBV7-9 and TRBJ1-2; D is unresolved. The germline V gene encodes CDR1 SEHNR and CDR2 FQNEAQ (reference sequence). Trimming pared 1 base from V and 3 bases from J, leaving 12 bases between. This CDR3 contains 15 residues. In nucleotides, the CDR3 is TGTGCCAGCAGCTTAGGAGCAGGAACCGACTATGGCTACACCTTC. Protein sequence: CASSLGAGTDYGYTF.

The chain carries TRBV3-1 (or the pseudogene TRBV3-2) and TRBJ2-7; D remains ambiguous. Trimming stripped 0 bases from V and 8 bases from J, with 8 bases between. The germline gives CDR1 LGHDT, CDR2 YNNKEL (reference sequence). This CDR3 spans 12 amino acids. The CDR3 coding sequence is TGTGCCAGCAGCCAAGATCTGGGGAAGCAGTACTTC. This gives the protein CASSQDLGKQYF.

V is TRBV19 and J is TRBJ1-1, with D perhaps matching TRBD1 (5 bases). This CDR3 has 15 amino acids. Trimming removed 5 bases from V and 1 base from J, with 14 bases in between. The germline CDR1 and CDR2 sequences are LNHDA and SQIVND (reference sequence). CDR3 in amino acids: CASSPRGTGNTEAFF. Written as DNA, the CDR3 is TGTGCCAGTAGTCCCCGGGGGACGGGGAACACTGAAGCTTTCTTT.

The rearrangement joins TRBV9 to TRBJ2-2; D is undetermined. Trimming took 7 bases from V and 0 from J, leaving 7 bases between them. The germline V gene has CDR1 SGDLS and CDR2 YYNGEE. The CDR3 runs 13 residues. The chain's CDR3 is CASGNANTGELFF. The DNA of the CDR3 is TGTGCCAGCGGCAACGCGAACACCGGGGAGCTGTTTTTT.

The V call is TRBV28, the J call TRBJ1-1; no clear D gene. The CDR3 is 14 residues long. With 5 bases removed from V and 6 bases from J, the gap between germline ends came to 16 bases. From germline, CDR1 is MDHEN and CDR2 SYDVKM. CDR3 in amino acids: CASSPPFAGAEAFF. The CDR3 bases are TGTGCCAGCAGTCCCCCTTTTGCGGGCGCTGAAGCTTTCTTT. Combining the CDR3 with reference TRBV28 and TRBJ1-1 gives the whole variable domain DVKVTQSSRYLVKRTGEKVFLECVQDMDHENMFWYRQDPGLGLRLIYFSYDVKMKEKGDIPEGYSVSREKKERFSLILESASTNQTSMYLCASSPPFAGAEAFFGQGTRLTVV.

V is TRBV10-3 and J is TRBJ2-7; D tentatively fits TRBD1 or TRBD2 (5 bases each). Per germline, CDR1 ENHRY and CDR2 SYGVKD. V lost 3 bases and J lost 0, with 12 bases in between. The CDR3 is made up of 15 amino acids. CDR3 residues: CAISDPGTPSYEQYF. CDR3 DNA sequence: TGTGCCATCAGTGACCCCGGGACGCCCTCCTACGAGCAGTACTTC.

The chain links TRBV29-1 to TRBJ2-3; D perhaps matches TRBD2 (5 bases). V was pared by 7 bases and J by 0 bases, with 11 bases between. The V gene's germline CDR1 is SQVTM and CDR2 ANQGSEA. This CDR3 is 13 amino acids long. The CDR3 reads CSATGLSTDTQYF. The DNA for the CDR3 is TGCAGCGCTACCGGACTTAGCACAGATACGCAGTATTTT.

The gene calls are TRBV6-2 or TRBV6-3 and TRBJ1-2; D possibly corresponds to TRBD1 (5 bases). V was pared by 6 bases and J by 2 bases, with 7 bases between. The CDR3 length is 12 residues. From germline, CDR1 is MNHEY and CDR2 SVGEGT. The CDR3 bases are TGTGCCAGCAGCACAGGAAACTATGGCTACACCTTC. Protein product: CASSTGNYGYTF.

A single count supports this clone. The chain recombines TRBV18 with TRBJ1-3, with D possibly being TRBD1 (6 bases). CDR3 size: 16 residues. Trimming cost V 6 bases and J 4 bases, with 19 bases left between them. The V gene's germline CDR1 is KGHSH and CDR2 LQKENI. The CDR3 nucleotides read TGTGCCAGCTCCCCCGAGGCAGGGGTTTTCGGAAACACCATATATTTT. It yields the protein CASSPEAGVFGNTIYF.

The rearrangement joins TRBV6-5 to TRBJ1-5, with a tentative D call TRBD1 (5 bases). CDR3 length: 15 residues. CDR1 is MNHEY, CDR2 SVGAGI, per germline. Trimming took off 2 bases at V and 5 bases at J, with 13 bases between the two ends. As DNA, the CDR3 is TGTGCCAGCAGTTACCGCGGCAGGGAGGATCAGCCCCAGCATTTT. It specifies CASSYRGREDQPQHF.